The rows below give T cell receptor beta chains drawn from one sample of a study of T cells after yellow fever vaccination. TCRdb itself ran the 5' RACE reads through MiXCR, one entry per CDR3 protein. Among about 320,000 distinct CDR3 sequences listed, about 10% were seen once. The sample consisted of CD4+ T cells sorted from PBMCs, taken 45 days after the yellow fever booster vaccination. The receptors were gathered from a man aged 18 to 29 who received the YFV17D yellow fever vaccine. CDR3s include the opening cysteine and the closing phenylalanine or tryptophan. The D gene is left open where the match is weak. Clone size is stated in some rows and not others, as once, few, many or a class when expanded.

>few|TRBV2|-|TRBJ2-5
TGTGCCAGCCCCAGGGGAATGGGGCAAGAGACCCAGTACTTC
CASPRGMGQETQYF
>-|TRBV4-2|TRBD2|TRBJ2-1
TGTGCCAGCAGCCTCGACCGGCTAGCGGGGGTAGCCTCCTACAATGAGCAGTTCTTC
CASSLDRLAGVASYNEQFF
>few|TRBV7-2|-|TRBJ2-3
TGTGCCAGCAGCCCTAGATTTCAGGTTATCACAGATACGCAGTATTTT
CASSPRFQVITDTQYF
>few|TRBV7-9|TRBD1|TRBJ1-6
TGTGCCAGCAGCCCCCCCGGGACAGGGACTAATTCACCCCTCCACTTT
CASSPPGTGTNSPLHF
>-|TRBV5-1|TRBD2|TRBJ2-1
TGCGCCAGCAGCAGTAGCGGGGGGGCTTGGAATGAGCAGTTCTTC
CASSSSGGAWNEQFF
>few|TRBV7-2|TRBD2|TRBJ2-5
TGTGCCAGCAGCTTTCGCGGCGGGGGGCTAAGGAAGGAGACCCAGTACTTC
CASSFRGGGLRKETQYF
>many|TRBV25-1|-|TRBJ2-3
TGTGCCAGCAGTGAATTCCCGGGACCCGAGGGCACAGATACGCAGTATTTT
CASSEFPGPEGTDTQYF
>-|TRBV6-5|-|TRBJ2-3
TGTGCCAGCAGCCAGACTATCCTCCGCACAGATACGCAGTATTTT
CASSQTILRTDTQYF
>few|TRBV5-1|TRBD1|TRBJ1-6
TGCGCCAGCAGCGTTACCGGGACAGGGACCAATTCACCCCTCCACTTT
CASSVTGTGTNSPLHF
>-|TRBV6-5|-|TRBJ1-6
TGTGCCAGCAGTTACTCGAGTGTGGGTATTGATTCACCCCTCCACTTT
CASSYSSVGIDSPLHF
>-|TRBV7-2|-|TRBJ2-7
TGTGCCAGCAGCCTACAGGGTCAGGCCTACGAGCAGTACTTC
CASSLQGQAYEQYF
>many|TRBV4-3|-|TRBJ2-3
TGCGCCAGCAGCCAAGTCTGGGCTGTCTCAGATACGCAGTATTTT
CASSQVWAVSDTQYF
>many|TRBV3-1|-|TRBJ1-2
TGTGCCAGCAGCCAAGATACCCAGGGGAGCTACACCTTC
CASSQDTQGSYTF
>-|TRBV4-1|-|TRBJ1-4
TGCGCCAGCAGCCACACGACAGGAAGTGCAACTAATGAAAAACTGTTTTTT
CASSHTTGSATNEKLFF
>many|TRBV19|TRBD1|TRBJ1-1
TGTGCCAGTAGTACTCGGGACAGTCGGACCACTGAAGCTTTCTTT
CASSTRDSRTTEAFF
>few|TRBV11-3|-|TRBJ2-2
TGTGCCAGCAGCTCGGGGGGGACAGTAAACACCGGGGAGCTGTTTTTT
CASSSGGTVNTGELFF
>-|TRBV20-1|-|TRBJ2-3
TGCAGTGCCCCCCGGGGGGCCCAAGATACGCAGTATTTT
CSAPRGAQDTQYF
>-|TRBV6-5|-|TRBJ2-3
TGTGCCAGCAGTTACCAACCCGGGGGCTATAGGGATACGCAGTATTTT
CASSYQPGGYRDTQYF
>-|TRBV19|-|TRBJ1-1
TGTGCCAGCGGCCGGTGGGTTCCTGAAGCTTTCTTT
CASGRWVPEAFF
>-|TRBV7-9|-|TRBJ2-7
TGTGCCAGCGTCTCTCCGGGTTCCTACGAGCAGTACTTC
CASVSPGSYEQYF
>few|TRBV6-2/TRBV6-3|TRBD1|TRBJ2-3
TGTGCCATCCTGGACAGGCATACGCAGTATTTT
CAILDRHTQYF
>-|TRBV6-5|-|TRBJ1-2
TGTGCCAGCACCCGACTGGGCGGAATTAACTATGGCTACACCTTC
CASTRLGGINYGYTF
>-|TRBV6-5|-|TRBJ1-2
TGTGCCAGCACCACAGCCGGGACAACCTATGGCTACACCTTC
CASTTAGTTYGYTF
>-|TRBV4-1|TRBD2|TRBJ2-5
TGCGCCAGCAGCCAAGATAGGCGGGGGGGCCTCGGGGAGACCCAGTACTTC
CASSQDRRGGLGETQYF
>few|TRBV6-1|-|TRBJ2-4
TGTGCCAGCAGGGAGACAGTATCTAACATTCAGTACTTC
CASRETVSNIQYF
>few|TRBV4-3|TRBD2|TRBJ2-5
TGCGCCAGCAGCCAACGCCACTCCGGACTAGCGGGGGGGAAGTACCAAGAGACCCAGTACTTC
CASSQRHSGLAGGKYQETQYF
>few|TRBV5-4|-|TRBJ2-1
TGTGCCAGCAGCTTGGTCCCGGGGGGCCTCAATGAGCAGTTCTTC
CASSLVPGGLNEQFF
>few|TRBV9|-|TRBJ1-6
TGTGCCAGCAGCTCGCCCCCGGGGGATGAGGATAATTCACCCCTCCACTTT
CASSSPPGDEDNSPLHF
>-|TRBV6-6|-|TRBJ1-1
TGTGCCAGCAGTTCCCTGGGACGGGGGAACACTGAAGCTTTCTTT
CASSSLGRGNTEAFF
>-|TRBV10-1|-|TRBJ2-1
TGCGCCAGCAGTGAGTCCCGAGGCGGCACCTACAATGAGCAGTTCTTC
CASSESRGGTYNEQFF
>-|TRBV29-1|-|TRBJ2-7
TGCAGCGCTACCCAGGGGCCACTCTACGAGCAGTACTTC
CSATQGPLYEQYF
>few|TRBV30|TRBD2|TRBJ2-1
TGTGCCTGGAGTCGGAGCGGGGGTCCCCTCAATGAGCAGTTCTTC
CAWSRSGGPLNEQFF
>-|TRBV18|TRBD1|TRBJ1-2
TGTGCCAGTACGGAGCAGGGGGACTATGGCTACACCTTC
CASTEQGDYGYTF
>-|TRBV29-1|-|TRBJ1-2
TGCAGCGCCGTGGACAATCGGGGCTACACCTTC
CSAVDNRGYTF
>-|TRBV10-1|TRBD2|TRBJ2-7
TGCGCCAGCAGTGAAGGTAGCGGGCCCTACGAGCAGTACTTC
CASSEGSGPYEQYF
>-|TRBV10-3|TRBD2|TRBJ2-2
TGTGCCATCAGTTTTACTAGCGGGGGGGCCGGCACCGGGGAGCTGTTTTTT
CAISFTSGGAGTGELFF
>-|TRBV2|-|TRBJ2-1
TGTGCCAGCAGTGAGTTTCGTGAGCAGTTCTTC
CASSEFREQFF
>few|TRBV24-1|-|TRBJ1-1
TGTGCCACCAGAGGGAGTGGCACTGAAGCTTTCTTT
CATRGSGTEAFF
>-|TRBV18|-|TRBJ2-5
TGTGCCAGCTCACCAGATCGCCGGGAGACCCAGTACTTC
CASSPDRRETQYF
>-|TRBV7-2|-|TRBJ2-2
TGTGCCAGCAGCTGGGGACCGCGGGAGCTGTTTTTT
CASSWGPRELFF
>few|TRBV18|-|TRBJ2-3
TGTGCCAGCTCGTCAACAGGACCCTCCATGGGAGATACGCAGTATTTT
CASSSTGPSMGDTQYF
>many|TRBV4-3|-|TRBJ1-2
TGCGCCAGCAGCCAAGAGTGGGGGGTTAACTATGGCTACACCTTC
CASSQEWGVNYGYTF
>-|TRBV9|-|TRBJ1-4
TGTGCCAGCAGCCCTGGGGAGCGTCAGGGACTGTTTTTT
CASSPGERQGLFF